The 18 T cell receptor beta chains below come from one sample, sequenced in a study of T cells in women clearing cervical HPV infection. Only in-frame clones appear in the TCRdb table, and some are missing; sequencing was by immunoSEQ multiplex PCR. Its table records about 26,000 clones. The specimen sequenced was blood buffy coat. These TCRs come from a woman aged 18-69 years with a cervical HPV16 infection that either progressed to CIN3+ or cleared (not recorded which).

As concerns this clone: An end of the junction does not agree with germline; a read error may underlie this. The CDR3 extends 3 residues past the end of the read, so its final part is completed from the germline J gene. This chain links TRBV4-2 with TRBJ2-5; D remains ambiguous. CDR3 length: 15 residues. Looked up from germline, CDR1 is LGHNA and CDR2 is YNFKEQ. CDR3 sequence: CASSRDLTYQETQYF. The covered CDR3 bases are TGCGCCAGCAGCCGCGACTTAACCTACCAAGAGACC.

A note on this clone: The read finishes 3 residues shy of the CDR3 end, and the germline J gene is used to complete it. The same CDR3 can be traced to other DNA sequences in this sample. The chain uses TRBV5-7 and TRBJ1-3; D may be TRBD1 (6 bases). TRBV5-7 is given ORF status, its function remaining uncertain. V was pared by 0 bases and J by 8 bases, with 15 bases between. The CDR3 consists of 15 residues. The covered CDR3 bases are TGTGCCAGCAGCTTGGTTCGGCACAGGGAGGACACC. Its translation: CASSLVRHREDT. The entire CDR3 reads CASSLVRHREDTIYF.

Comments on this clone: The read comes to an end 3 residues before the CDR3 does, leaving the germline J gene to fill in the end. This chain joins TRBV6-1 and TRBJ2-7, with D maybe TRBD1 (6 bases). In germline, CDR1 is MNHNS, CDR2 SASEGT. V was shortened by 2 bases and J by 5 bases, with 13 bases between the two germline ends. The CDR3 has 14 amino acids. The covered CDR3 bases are TGTGCCAGCAGTGAATCAGGGGTGAACCACGAG. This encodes CASSESGVNHE. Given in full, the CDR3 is CASSESGVNHEQYF.

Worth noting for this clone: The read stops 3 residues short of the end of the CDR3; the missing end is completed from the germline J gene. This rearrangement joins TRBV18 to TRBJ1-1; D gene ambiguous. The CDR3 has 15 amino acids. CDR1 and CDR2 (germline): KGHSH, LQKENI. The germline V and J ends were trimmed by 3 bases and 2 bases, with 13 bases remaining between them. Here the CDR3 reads CASSPSQHSNTEAFF. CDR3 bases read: TGTGCCAGCTCACCTTCACAGCACTCAAACACTGAA.

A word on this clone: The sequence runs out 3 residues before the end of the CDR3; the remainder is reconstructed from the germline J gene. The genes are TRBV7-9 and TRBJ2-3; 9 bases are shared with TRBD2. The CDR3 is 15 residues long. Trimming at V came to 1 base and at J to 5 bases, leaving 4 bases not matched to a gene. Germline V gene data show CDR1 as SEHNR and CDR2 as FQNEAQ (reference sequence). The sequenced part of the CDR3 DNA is TGTGCCAGCAGCTTAGATAGCGGGGGTCAAGATACG. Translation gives CASSLDSGGQDT. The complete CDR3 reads CASSLDSGGQDTQYF.

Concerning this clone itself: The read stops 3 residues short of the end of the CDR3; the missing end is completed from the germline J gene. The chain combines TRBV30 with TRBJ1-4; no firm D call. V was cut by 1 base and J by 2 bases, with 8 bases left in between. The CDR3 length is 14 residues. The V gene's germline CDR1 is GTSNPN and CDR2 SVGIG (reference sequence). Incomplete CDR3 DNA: TGTGCCTGGAGTGCGGGGAGGACTAATGAAAAA. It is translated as CAWSAGRTNEK. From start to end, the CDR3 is CAWSAGRTNEKLFF.

The covered CDR3 bases are TGCAGTGCTAGATCCGGGCAGCCC. Translation: CSARSGQP. The whole CDR3 protein reads CSARSGQPQHF. The chain has TRBV20-1 and TRBJ1-5; the D is unclear. The read comes to an end 3 residues before the CDR3 does, leaving the germline J gene to fill in the end. The V end was cut by 2 bases, the J end by 7 bases, with 6 bases between. The CDR3 totals 11 residues. The germline gives CDR1 DFQATT, CDR2 SNEGSKA (reference sequence).

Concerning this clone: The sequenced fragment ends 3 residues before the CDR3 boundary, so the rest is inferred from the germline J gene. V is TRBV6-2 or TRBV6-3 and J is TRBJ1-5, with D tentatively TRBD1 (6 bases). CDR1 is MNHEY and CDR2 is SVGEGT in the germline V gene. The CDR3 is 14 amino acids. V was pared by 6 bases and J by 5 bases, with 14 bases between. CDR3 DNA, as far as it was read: TGTGCCAGCAGGCGAAGGGGGGGGGATCAGCCC. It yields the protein CASRRRGGDQP. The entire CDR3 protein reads CASRRRGGDQPQHF.

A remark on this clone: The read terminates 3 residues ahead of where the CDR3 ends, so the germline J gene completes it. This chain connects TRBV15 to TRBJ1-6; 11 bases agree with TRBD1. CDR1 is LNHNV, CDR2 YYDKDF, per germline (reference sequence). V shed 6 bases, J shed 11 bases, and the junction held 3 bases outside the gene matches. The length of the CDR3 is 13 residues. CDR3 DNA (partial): TGTGCCACCAGTAGGGACAGGGGGGCACCC. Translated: CATSRDRGAP. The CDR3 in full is CATSRDRGAPLHF.

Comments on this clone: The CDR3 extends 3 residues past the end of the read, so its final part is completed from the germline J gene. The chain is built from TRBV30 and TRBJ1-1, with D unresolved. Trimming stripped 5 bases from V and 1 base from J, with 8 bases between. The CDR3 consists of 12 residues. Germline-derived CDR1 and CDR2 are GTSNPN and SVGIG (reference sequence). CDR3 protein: CAWGQSNTEAFF. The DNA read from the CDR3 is TGTGCCTGGGGGCAGTCGAACACTGAA.

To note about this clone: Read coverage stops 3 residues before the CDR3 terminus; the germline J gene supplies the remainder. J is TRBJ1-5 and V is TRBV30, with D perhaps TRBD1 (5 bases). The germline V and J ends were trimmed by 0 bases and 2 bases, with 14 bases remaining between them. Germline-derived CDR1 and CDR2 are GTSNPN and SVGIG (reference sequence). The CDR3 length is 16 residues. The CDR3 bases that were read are TGTGCCTGGAGTGTTCCGGGGGGGGTTGGCAATCAGCCC. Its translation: CAWSVPGGVGNQP. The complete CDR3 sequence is CAWSVPGGVGNQPQHF.

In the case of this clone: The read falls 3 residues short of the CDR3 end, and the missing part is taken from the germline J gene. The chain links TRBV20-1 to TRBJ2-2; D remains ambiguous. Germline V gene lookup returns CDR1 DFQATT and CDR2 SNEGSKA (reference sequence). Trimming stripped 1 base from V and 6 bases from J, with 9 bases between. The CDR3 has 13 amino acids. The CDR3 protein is CSARVPVSGELFF. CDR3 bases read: TGCAGTGCTAGAGTTCCCGTATCCGGGGAG.

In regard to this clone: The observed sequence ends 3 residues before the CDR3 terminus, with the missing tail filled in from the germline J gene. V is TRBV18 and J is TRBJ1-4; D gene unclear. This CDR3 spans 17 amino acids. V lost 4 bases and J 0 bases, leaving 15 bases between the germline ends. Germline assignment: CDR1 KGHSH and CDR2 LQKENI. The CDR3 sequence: CASSLNHLRATNEKLFF. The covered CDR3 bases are TGTGCCAGCTCACTAAACCACCTCAGAGCAACTAATGAAAAA. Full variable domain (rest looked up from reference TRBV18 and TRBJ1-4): NAGVMQNPRHLVRRRGQEARLRCSPMKGHSHVYWYRQLPEEGLKFMVYLQKENIIDESGMPKERFSAEFPKEGPSILRIQQVVRGDSAAYFCASSLNHLRATNEKLFFGSGTQLSVL.

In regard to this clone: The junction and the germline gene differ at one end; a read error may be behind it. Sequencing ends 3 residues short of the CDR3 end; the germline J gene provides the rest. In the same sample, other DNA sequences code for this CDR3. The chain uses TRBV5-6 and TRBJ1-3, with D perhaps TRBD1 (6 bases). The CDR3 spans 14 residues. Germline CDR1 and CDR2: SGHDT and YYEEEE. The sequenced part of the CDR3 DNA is TGTGCCAGCAGCTGGACAGCCTCTGGAAACACG. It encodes CASSWTASGNT. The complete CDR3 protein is CASSWTASGNTIYF. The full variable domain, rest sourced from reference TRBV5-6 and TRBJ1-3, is DAGVTQSPTHLIKTRGQQVTLRCSPKSGHDTVSWYQQALGQGPQFIFQYYEEEERQRGNFPDRFSGHQFPNYSSELNVNALLLGDSALYLCASSWTASGNTIYFGEGSWLTVV.

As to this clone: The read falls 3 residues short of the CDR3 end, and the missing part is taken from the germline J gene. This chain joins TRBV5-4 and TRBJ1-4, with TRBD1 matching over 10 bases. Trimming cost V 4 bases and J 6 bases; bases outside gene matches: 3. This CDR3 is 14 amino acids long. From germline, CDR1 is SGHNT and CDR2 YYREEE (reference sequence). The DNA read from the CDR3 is TGTGCCAGCAGCCCGGGACAGGGGTATGAAAAA. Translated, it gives CASSPGQGYEK. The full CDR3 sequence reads CASSPGQGYEKLFF.

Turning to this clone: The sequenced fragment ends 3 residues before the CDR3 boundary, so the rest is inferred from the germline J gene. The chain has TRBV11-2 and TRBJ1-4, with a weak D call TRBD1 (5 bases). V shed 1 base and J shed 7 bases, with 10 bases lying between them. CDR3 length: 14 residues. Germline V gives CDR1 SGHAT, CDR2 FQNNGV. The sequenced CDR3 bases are TGTGCCAGCAGCTTAGGACAGAGGCTTGAAAAA. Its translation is CASSLGQRLEK. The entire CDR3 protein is CASSLGQRLEKLFF.

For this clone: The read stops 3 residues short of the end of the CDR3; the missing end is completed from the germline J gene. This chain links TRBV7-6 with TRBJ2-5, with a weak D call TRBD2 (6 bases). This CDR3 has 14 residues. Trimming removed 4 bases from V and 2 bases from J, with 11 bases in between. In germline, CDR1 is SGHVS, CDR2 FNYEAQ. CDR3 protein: CASSSARGQETQYF. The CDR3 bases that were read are TGTGCCAGCAGCTCAGCCCGGGGGCAAGAGACC. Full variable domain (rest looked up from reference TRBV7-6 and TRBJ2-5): GAGVSQSPRYKVTKRGQDVALRCDPISGHVSLYWYRQALGQGPEFLTYFNYEAQQDKSGLPNDRFSAERPEGSISTLTIQRTEQRDSAMYRCASSSARGQETQYFGPGTRLLVL.

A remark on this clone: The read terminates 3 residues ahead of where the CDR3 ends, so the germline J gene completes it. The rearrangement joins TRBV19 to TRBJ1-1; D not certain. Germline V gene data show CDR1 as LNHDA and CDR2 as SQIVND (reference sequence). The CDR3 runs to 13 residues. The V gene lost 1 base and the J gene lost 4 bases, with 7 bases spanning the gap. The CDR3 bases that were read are TGTGCCAGTAGTATAGCGGGGTTCACTGAA. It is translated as CASSIAGFTE. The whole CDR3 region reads CASSIAGFTEAFF.